The 10 T cell receptor beta chains given below trace back to one sample, sequenced in a study of OX40 agonist ivuxolimab in advanced cancers. Preparation of the library involved the immunoSEQ multiplex PCR assay. TCRdb re-hosts the immuneACCESS table, in-frame sequences only. Its copies lack some clones; in the studies checked, an unresolved V gene accounts for under half of them, and the cause for the rest is not known. This sample gives some 87,000 clones in total; 85% to 95% of them show up just once. Of the sample, 11% falls within the top ten clones. Sequenced material: CD4+ or CD8+ T cells sorted from blood, taken in a trial of the OX40 agonist ivuxolimab. All receptors come from an adult with an advanced solid tumor such as melanoma, head and neck, liver or kidney cancer.

The V gene is TRBV7-6, the J gene TRBJ2-1; 7 nucleotides match TRBD2. Germline loops: CDR1 SGHVS, CDR2 FNYEAQ. The CDR3 runs 13 residues. V lost 5 bases and J lost 7; bases outside the gene matches: 5. CDR3 amino acids: CASSAGAPNEQFF. In DNA, the CDR3 is TGTGCCAGCAGCGCGGGAGCCCCTAATGAGCAGTTCTTC. The full variable domain, completed using reference TRBV7-6 and TRBJ2-1, is GAGVSQSPRYKVTKRGQDVALRCDPISGHVSLYWYRQALGQGPEFLTYFNYEAQQDKSGLPNDRFSAERPEGSISTLTIQRTEQRDSAMYRCASSAGAPNEQFFGPGTRLTVL.

The chain joins TRBV5-4 to TRBJ2-7; 10 positions match TRBD2. The V gene's germline CDR1 is SGHNT and CDR2 YYREEE (reference sequence). The CDR3 totals 16 residues. The trim removed 5 bases at V and 6 bases at J, leaving 14 bases unmatched. In DNA, the CDR3 is TGTGCCAGCAGAGGACCGAGAGGACTAGCGGCTCCCGAGCAGTACTTC. Amino acid sequence: CASRGPRGLAAPEQYF.

The chain links TRBV11-2 to TRBJ2-7, with TRBD2 matching 15 bases. The CDR3 loop spans 15 amino acids. V shed 4 bases and J 2 bases; nucleotides not matched to a gene: 0. The germline CDR1 and CDR2 sequences are SGHAT and FQNNGV. The CDR3 sequence: CASSWTSGRAYEQYF. The CDR3 DNA follows: TGTGCCAGCAGCTGGACTAGCGGGAGGGCCTACGAGCAGTACTTC.

This clone was seen a single time. The gene calls are TRBV11-1 and TRBJ2-1; weak D call: TRBD1 (6 bases). There are 14 residues in the CDR3. The germline V gene encodes CDR1 SGHAT and CDR2 FQDESV (reference sequence). The germline V and J ends were trimmed by 7 bases and 4 bases, with 14 bases remaining between them. The CDR3 region is CASTNQRGYNEQFF. The CDR3 DNA is TGTGCCAGCACCAATCAGAGGGGGTACAATGAGCAGTTCTTC. Together with reference TRBV11-1 and TRBJ2-1, the CDR3 gives the full variable domain: EAEVAQSPRYKITEKSQAVAFWCDPISGHATLYWYRQILGQGPELLVQFQDESVVDDSQLPKDRFSAERLKGVDSTLKIQPAELGDSAMYLCASTNQRGYNEQFFGPGTRLTVL.

As for this clone: One end of the junction does not line up with germline, which may come from a read error. The chain joins TRBV2 to TRBJ2-5, with D tentatively TRBD1 (5 bases). The DNA matches TRBJ2-7 better at its end, which makes the J call doubtful. CDR3 length equals 14 residues. Germline V gene sequence: CDR1 SNHLY, CDR2 FYNNEI. CDR3 sequence: CASSESQGSHEQYF. CDR3 coding DNA: TGTGCCAGCAGTGAAAGCCAGGGCTCCCACGAGCAGTACTTC.

The chain joins TRBV7-2 to TRBJ2-2, with 7 bases matching TRBD1. CDR1 is SGHTA, CDR2 FQGNSA, per germline. This CDR3 region has 17 residues. V was clipped by 2 bases and J by 2 bases; unmatched bases: 8. CDR3 coding DNA: TGTGCCAGCAGCTTACTTTTTGGGACAGATAACACCGGGGAGCTGTTTTTT. Amino acids: CASSLLFGTDNTGELFF.

The chain uses TRBV2 and TRBJ2-1; perhaps TRBD1 as D (5 bases). Trimming stripped 4 bases from V and 3 bases from J, with 10 bases between. CDR1 SNHLY and CDR2 FYNNEI come from the germline V gene. The length of the CDR3 is 14 residues. For the CDR3, the DNA is TGTGCCAGCAGTGGAGCGACAGTCTACAATGAGCAGTTCTTC. It specifies CASSGATVYNEQFF.

This clone has just one count. The CDR3 loop is CASSLVEDTDQETQYF. CDR3 nucleotides: TGTGCCAGCAGCCTAGTGGAGGACACAGACCAAGAGACCCAGTACTTC. This chain links TRBV11-3 with TRBJ2-5; TRBD1 or TRBD2 may be the D gene (5 bases each). The ends were cut back, 5 bases at V and 0 bases at J, with 16 bases in the middle. The CDR3 is made up of 16 amino acids. Germline CDR1 SGHNT, CDR2 YENEEA. Using reference TRBV11-3 and TRBJ2-5 for the parts outside the CDR3, the full variable domain is EAGVVQSPRYKIIEKKQPVAFWCNPISGHNTLYWYLQNLGQGPELLIRYENEEAVDDSQLPKDRFSAERLKGVDSTLKIQPAELGDSAVYLCASSLVEDTDQETQYFGPGTRLLVL.

The chain employs TRBV27 and TRBJ1-2; 10 nucleotides match TRBD1. The germline V gene has CDR1 MNHEY and CDR2 SMNVEV (reference sequence). Trimming took 3 bases from V and 4 from J; bases not matched to a gene: 11. The CDR3 contains 17 residues. The CDR3 sequence: CASSLAVPGQGPYGYTF. In DNA, the CDR3 is TGTGCCAGCAGTTTGGCGGTTCCGGGACAGGGGCCCTATGGCTACACCTTC.

The chain uses TRBV10-3 and TRBJ2-3, with TRBD2 matching over 7 bases. The CDR3 spans 16 residues. Losses at the gene ends were 3 bases for V and 2 bases for J; bases not matched to a gene: 8. Looked up from germline, CDR1 is ENHRY and CDR2 is SYGVKD. CDR3 DNA: TGTGCCATCAGTGAAAGGGTGGGAGGGGCCACAGATACGCAGTATTTT. Translated, it gives CAISERVGGATDTQYF.